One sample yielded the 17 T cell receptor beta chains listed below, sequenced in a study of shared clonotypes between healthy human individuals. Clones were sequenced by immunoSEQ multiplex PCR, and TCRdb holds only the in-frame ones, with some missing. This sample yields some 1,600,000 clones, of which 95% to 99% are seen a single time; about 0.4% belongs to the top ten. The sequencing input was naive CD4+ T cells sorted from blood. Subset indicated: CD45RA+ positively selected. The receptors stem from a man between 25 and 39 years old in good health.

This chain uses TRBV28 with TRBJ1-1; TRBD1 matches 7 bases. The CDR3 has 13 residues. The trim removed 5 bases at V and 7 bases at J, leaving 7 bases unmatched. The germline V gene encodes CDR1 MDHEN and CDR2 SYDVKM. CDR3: CASSAAGQVEAFF. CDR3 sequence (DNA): TGTGCCAGCAGTGCTGCCGGACAGGTTGAAGCTTTCTTT. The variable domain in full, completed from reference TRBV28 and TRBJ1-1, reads DVKVTQSSRYLVKRTGEKVFLECVQDMDHENMFWYRQDPGLGLRLIYFSYDVKMKEKGDIPEGYSVSREKKERFSLILESASTNQTSMYLCASSAAGQVEAFFGQGTRLTVV.

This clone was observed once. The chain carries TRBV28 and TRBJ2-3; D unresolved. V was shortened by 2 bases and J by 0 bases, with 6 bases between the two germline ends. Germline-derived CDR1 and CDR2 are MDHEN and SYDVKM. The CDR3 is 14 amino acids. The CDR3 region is CASSLGQSTDTQYF. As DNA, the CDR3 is TGTGCCAGCAGTTTAGGGCAGAGCACAGATACGCAGTATTTT. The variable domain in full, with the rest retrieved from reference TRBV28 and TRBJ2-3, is DVKVTQSSRYLVKRTGEKVFLECVQDMDHENMFWYRQDPGLGLRLIYFSYDVKMKEKGDIPEGYSVSREKKERFSLILESASTNQTSMYLCASSLGQSTDTQYFGPGTRLTVL.

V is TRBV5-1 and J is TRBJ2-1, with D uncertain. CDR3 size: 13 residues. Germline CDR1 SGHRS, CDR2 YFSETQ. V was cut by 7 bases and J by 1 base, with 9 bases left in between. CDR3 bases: TGCGCCAGCGGCGCCCCGTCCTACAATGAGCAGTTCTTC. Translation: CASGAPSYNEQFF.

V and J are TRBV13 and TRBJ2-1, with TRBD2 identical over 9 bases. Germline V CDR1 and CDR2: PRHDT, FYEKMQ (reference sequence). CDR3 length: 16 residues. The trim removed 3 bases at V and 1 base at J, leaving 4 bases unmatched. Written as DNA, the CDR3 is TGTGCCAGCAGCTTGACTAGCGGAACGTCCTACAATGAGCAGTTCTTC. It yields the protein CASSLTSGTSYNEQFF.

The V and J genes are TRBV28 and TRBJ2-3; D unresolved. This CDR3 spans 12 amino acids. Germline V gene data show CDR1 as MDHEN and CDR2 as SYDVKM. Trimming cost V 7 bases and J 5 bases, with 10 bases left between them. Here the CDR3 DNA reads TGTGCCAGCACCACCCCCCTAGATACGCAGTATTTT. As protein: CASTTPLDTQYF.

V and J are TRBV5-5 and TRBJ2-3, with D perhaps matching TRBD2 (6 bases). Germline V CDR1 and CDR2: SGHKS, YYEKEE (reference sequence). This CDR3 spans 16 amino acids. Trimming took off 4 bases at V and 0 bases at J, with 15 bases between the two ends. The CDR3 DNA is TGTGCCAGCAGCACCGGGACTCTACATAGCACAGATACGCAGTATTTT. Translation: CASSTGTLHSTDTQYF.

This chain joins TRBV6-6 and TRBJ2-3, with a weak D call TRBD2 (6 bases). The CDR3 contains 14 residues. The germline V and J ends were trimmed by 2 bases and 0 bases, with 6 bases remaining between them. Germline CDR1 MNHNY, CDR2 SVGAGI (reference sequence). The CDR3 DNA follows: TGTGCCAGCAGTTACGCGGGGAGCACAGATACGCAGTATTTT. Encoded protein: CASSYAGSTDTQYF.

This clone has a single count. The CDR3 DNA follows: TGTGCCCTAGGGACGGCAAAAAAAGAGACCCAGTACTTC. Protein product: CALGTAKKETQYF. The gene calls are TRBV30 and TRBJ2-5, with D possibly called TRBD1 or TRBD2 (5 bases each). Trimming removed 8 bases from V and 3 bases from J, with 16 bases in between. CDR1 and CDR2 (germline): GTSNPN, SVGIG (reference sequence). The CDR3 has 13 amino acids. Filled out from reference TRBV30 and TRBJ2-5, the complete variable domain reads SQTIHQWPATLVQPVGSPLSLECTVEGTSNPNLYWYRQAAGRGLQLLFYSVGIGQISSEVPQNLSASRPQDRQFILSSKKLLLSDSGFYLCALGTAKKETQYFGPGTRLLVL.

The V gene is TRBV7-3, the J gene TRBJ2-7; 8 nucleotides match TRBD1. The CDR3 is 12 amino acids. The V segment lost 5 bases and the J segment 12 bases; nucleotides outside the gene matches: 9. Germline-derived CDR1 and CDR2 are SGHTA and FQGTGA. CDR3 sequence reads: CASSPRQGRTYF. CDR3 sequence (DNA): TGTGCCAGCAGCCCTCGACAGGGGAGGACGTACTTC.

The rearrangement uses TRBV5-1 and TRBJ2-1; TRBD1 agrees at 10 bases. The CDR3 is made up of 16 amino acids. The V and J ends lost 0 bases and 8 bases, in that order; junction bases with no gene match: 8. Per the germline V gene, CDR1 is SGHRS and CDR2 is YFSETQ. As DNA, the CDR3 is TGCGCCAGCAGCTTGGCAGGGACAGGGGAATTGGATGAGCAGTTCTTC. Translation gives CASSLAGTGELDEQFF. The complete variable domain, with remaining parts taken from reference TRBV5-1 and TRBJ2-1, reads KAGVTQTPRYLIKTRGQQVTLSCSPISGHRSVSWYQQTPGQGLQFLFEYFSETQRNKGNFPGRFSGRQFSNSRSEMNVSTLELGDSALYLCASSLAGTGELDEQFFGPGTRLTVL.

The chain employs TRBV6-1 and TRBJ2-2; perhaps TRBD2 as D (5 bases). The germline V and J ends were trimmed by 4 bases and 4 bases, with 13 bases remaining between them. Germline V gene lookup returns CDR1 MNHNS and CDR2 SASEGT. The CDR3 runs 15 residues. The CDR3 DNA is TGTGCCAGCAGTGTTGGGAGTACGACCACCGGGGAGCTGTTTTTT. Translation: CASSVGSTTTGELFF.

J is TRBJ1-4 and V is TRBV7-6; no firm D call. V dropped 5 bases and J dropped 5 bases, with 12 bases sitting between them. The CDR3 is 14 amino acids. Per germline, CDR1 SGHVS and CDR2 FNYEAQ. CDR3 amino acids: CASSRSGPNEKLFF. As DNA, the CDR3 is TGTGCCAGCAGCCGCTCCGGGCCGAATGAAAAACTGTTTTTT.

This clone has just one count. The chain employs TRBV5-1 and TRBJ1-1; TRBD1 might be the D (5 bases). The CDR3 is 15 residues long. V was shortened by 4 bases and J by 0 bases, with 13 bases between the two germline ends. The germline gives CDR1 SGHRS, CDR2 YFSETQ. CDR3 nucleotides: TGCGCCAGCAGCCCCAGGGCCCTCATGAACACTGAAGCTTTCTTT. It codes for CASSPRALMNTEAFF.

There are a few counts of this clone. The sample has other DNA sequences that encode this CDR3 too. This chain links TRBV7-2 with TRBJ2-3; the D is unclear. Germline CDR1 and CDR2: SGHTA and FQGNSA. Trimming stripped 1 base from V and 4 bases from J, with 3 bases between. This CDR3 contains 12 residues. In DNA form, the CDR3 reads TGTGCCAGCAGCTTAGTCCCAGATACGCAGTATTTT. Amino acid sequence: CASSLVPDTQYF.

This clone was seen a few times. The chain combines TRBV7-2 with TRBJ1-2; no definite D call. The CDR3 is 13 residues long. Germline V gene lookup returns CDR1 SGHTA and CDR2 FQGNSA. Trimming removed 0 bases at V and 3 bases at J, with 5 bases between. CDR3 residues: CASSLAPDYGYTF. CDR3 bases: TGTGCCAGCAGCTTAGCCCCGGACTATGGCTACACCTTC.

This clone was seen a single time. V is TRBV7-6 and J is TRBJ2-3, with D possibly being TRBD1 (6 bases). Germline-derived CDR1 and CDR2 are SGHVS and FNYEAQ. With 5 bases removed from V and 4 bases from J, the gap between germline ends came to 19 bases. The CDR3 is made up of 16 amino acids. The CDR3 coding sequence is TGTGCCAGCAGCCCTCGGACAGTAAGAGTCCCAGATACGCAGTATTTT. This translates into CASSPRTVRVPDTQYF. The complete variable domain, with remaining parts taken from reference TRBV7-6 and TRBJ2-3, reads GAGVSQSPRYKVTKRGQDVALRCDPISGHVSLYWYRQALGQGPEFLTYFNYEAQQDKSGLPNDRFSAERPEGSISTLTIQRTEQRDSAMYRCASSPRTVRVPDTQYFGPGTRLTVL.

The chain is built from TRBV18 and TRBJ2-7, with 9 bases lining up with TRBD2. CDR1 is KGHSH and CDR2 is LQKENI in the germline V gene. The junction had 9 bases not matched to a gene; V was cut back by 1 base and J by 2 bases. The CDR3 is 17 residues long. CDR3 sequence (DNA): TGTGCCAGCTCACCACGGAGGAGCGGGAGGACTGCCTACGAGCAGTACTTC. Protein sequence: CASSPRRSGRTAYEQYF.